This entry lists 11 T cell receptor beta chains sequenced from one sample in a study of control samples from healthy donors and cancer patients. Libraries were prepared by immunoSEQ multiplex PCR; TCRdb keeps only in-frame clonotypes and omits some of them. The sample contains roughly 40,000 clones, around 90% of which appear only once. Material for sequencing was blood. The receptors originated from a woman in her forties or fifties in good health.

This chain's CDR3 is CASSLGGVPVSYTF. DNA of the CDR3: TGTGCCAGCAGCCTGGGGGGTGTGCCCGTGTCCTACACCTTC. This chain uses TRBV5-8 with TRBJ1-2; tentatively, D is TRBD1 (5 bases). V lost 4 bases to trimming and J lost 10 bases, with 20 bases between them. CDR3 length: 14 amino acids. Germline V gene sequence: CDR1 SGHTS, CDR2 YDEGEE.

Only one count was recorded for this clone. The chain carries TRBV6-6 and TRBJ2-7, with TRBD2 identical over 11 bases. Germline assignment: CDR1 MNHNY and CDR2 SVGAGI (reference sequence). J gave up 2 bases and V 6 bases, and 3 bases lay outside the gene matches. The CDR3 is made up of 14 amino acids. CDR3 in DNA: TGTGCCAGCAGACTAGCGGGGGATACCTACGAGCAGTACTTC. The encoded protein is CASRLAGDTYEQYF.

V is TRBV4-1 and J is TRBJ1-5; tentatively, D is TRBD1 (6 bases). V lost 0 bases, J lost 5 bases, and 8 bases lay in between. The CDR3 runs 14 residues. Germline V gene sequence: CDR1 MGHRA, CDR2 YSYEKL. Here the CDR3 reads CASSQDPGDQPQHF. The CDR3 region has the DNA TGCGCCAGCAGCCAAGATCCAGGGGATCAGCCCCAGCATTTT.

This chain links TRBV6-1 with TRBJ1-5, with D tentatively TRBD1 (5 bases). CDR1 is MNHNS, CDR2 SASEGT, per germline. The V end was cut by 3 bases, the J end by 6 bases, with 15 bases between. The CDR3 spans 15 residues. The CDR3 coding sequence is TGTGCCAGCAGTGACAGGGCGTTCGGCGGTCAGCCCCAGCATTTT. Its translation is CASSDRAFGGQPQHF.

The chain combines TRBV28 with TRBJ1-6, with a weak D call TRBD1 (5 bases). Germline V gene lookup returns CDR1 MDHEN and CDR2 SYDVKM. V lost 4 bases and J 1 base, leaving 20 bases between the germline ends. This CDR3 comprises 19 residues. CDR3 DNA: TGTGCCAGCAGTTCCCACCGGGACTTACCTCGGTCCTATAATTCACCCCTCCACTTT. It translates to CASSSHRDLPRSYNSPLHF. Supplemented by reference TRBV28 and TRBJ1-6, the full variable domain reads DVKVTQSSRYLVKRTGEKVFLECVQDMDHENMFWYRQDPGLGLRLIYFSYDVKMKEKGDIPEGYSVSREKKERFSLILESASTNQTSMYLCASSSHRDLPRSYNSPLHFGNGTRLTVT.

In DNA, the CDR3 is TGTGCCAGCAGCCCCCACAGGGTATCAGCTGGCAATGAGCAGTTCTTC. Amino acids: CASSPHRVSAGNEQFF. The V call is TRBV7-8, the J call TRBJ2-1; D may be TRBD1 (6 bases). CDR3 length: 16 residues. In germline, CDR1 is SGHVS, CDR2 FQNEAQ. The V end lost 5 bases, the J end lost 6 bases, and 20 bases lay between the germline ends.

This clone appeared a single time. The V call is TRBV4-3, the J call TRBJ2-7, with D perhaps matching TRBD2 (6 bases). V lost 0 bases and J lost 1, with 13 bases in between. The CDR3 length is 16 residues. The germline V gene encodes CDR1 LGHNA and CDR2 YSLEER. CDR3 nucleotides: TGCGCCAGCAGCCAAGATAAGGGACTGAGGTCCTACGAGCAGTACTTC. Its translation: CASSQDKGLRSYEQYF.

J is TRBJ2-5 and V is TRBV29-1, with D tentatively TRBD2 (5 bases). The CDR3 sequence is 12 residues long. CDR1 and CDR2 from the germline V gene are SQVTM and ANQGSEA. V was cut by 6 bases and J by 5 bases, with 13 bases left in between. DNA for the CDR3: TGCAGCGTGGACTGGGCAGCCGAGACCCAGTACTTC. It specifies CSVDWAAETQYF.

This sequence joins TRBV7-9 and TRBJ1-1; 8 nucleotides match TRBD1. With V trimmed by 10 bases and J by 4 bases, 14 bases remained unmatched. The CDR3 is 15 amino acids. The germline V gene has CDR1 SEHNR and CDR2 FQNEAQ (reference sequence). For the CDR3, the DNA is TGTGCCACAAACTCCGGACAGGGTTATTTCACTGAAGCTTTCTTT. This translates into CATNSGQGYFTEAFF.

The V gene is TRBV6-5, the J gene TRBJ2-7; possibly TRBD1 or TRBD2 for D (5 bases each). V lost 2 bases and J lost 3, with 11 bases in between. Germline CDR1 MNHEY, CDR2 SVGAGI. The CDR3 loop spans 14 amino acids. CDR3 sequence: CASSYVWGNYEQYF. CDR3 nucleotides: TGTGCCAGCAGTTACGTTTGGGGGAACTACGAGCAGTACTTC.

The rearrangement joins TRBV29-1 to TRBJ1-2; TRBD1 aligns across 7 bases. CDR3 length equals 13 residues. CDR1 and CDR2 (germline): SQVTM, ANQGSEA. The V segment lost 5 bases and the J segment 3 bases; nucleotides outside the gene matches: 6. The CDR3 sequence is CSVYRDSHYGYTF. The DNA for the CDR3 is TGCAGCGTTTACCGGGACAGCCACTATGGCTACACCTTC.